What follows describes a single TCR beta chain. This clonotype was counted many times. The target of this receptor is not known. Base quality data are lacking; no much larger clone is found one base away. These data are taken from a study of regulatory T cells in long-lasting Graves disease (dated by TCRdb to the early 2020s). With respect to the entire study: Newly diagnosed Graves' disease patients had taken antithyroid drugs for less than 3 months. Patients with persistent Graves' disease were compared with patients with newly diagnosed Graves' disease using TCR sequencing and RNA sequencing of peripheral blood. The study was conducted in China and was registered as a clinical trial. A total of some 33 samples were covered by TCR sequencing, comprising around 13 persistent and approximately 20 newly diagnosed Graves' disease patients. What the research found in general, with its limitations: Peripheral blood alone was examined, since thyroid tissue, which constituted the primary lesion, could not be accessed. Patients with persistent disease shared more public clonotypes (about 2,900) than newly diagnosed patients did (around 930). The authors noted that the small sample size was a limitation that may lower accuracy. Compared with newly diagnosed patients, patients with persistent Graves' disease had lower TCR Shannon entropy and fewer highly expanded clones, which suggests clonal expansion. TRBV28, TRBJ1-2 and TRBJ2-5 were preferentially used in persistent disease, while TRBV20-1 and TRBJ2-1 were favored in newly diagnosed disease. Sequencing and analysis were limited to the TCR beta chain.

V is cut by 3 bases and J by 1 base, and the space between the germline ends is 16 bases. CDR1 and CDR2 are drawn from the germline V gene: SGHAT, FQNNGV. The CDR3 runs 17 residues from the cysteine to the phenylalanine. Solely the CDR3 DNA is kept, with 51 bases framed from the first base. The library was generated by multiplex PCR. The data were produced on an Illumina HiSeq 4000. iRepertoire HTBI primers and Arm-PCR amplification of CDR3 regions were used to construct TCR beta libraries. PCR products were gel purified before sequencing. The authors processed their data as follows. Gene usage analysis of CDR3 amino acid clonotypes relied on the roughly 67 TRBV and 13 to 15 TRBJ segments identified across samples. COPE and FqMerger were used to merge the filtered high-quality paired reads into contigs. BLAST was used to align contigs to the IMGT TRBV, TRBD and TRBJ reference genes, and CDR3 was defined following IMGT. Any clonotype with a frequency above 0.1% was counted as a highly expanded clone. Shannon entropy was used to measure repertoire diversity, and the Gini coefficient was used to measure V-J evenness. A clonotype was considered public if more than one individual shared it. Starting from the raw public reads, TCRdb applied fastp trimming at Q25, assembled clones with MiXCR and retained in-frame beta chains. Each entry is one CDR3 protein sequence, shown with its most common DNA and genes. TCRdb, not the authors, supplied the V and J calls. In this sample the table shows around 500,000 distinct CDR3 sequences, about 14% of which occur a single time. The top ten clonotypes cover roughly 9.7% of the sample.

What the time point label conveys for this sample: newly diagnosed GD, antithyroid drugs for less than 3 months. RNA was extracted from PBMCs in TRIzol for both TCR sequencing and RNA sequencing. The diagnosis of Graves' disease followed American Thyroid Association guidelines. Patients were recruited from an endocrinology department in Xi'an, China. Each patient gave approximately 10 milliliters of peripheral blood, collected in an EDTA anticoagulant tube. Ficoll Paque Plus density gradient separation was used to isolate PBMCs, and no further T cell sorting was performed. An Agilent 2100 Bioanalyzer and agarose gel were used to assess RNA quality, and a NanoDrop 2000 was used to measure RNA concentration. These records were also assigned to another study, of T cells in Graves' hyperthyroidism and ophthalmopathy. Per the second study: Stable Graves' hyperthyroidism was defined as no progression to ophthalmopathy during 18 months of follow-up. Hyperthyroidism patients were newly diagnosed, with disease duration under 2 months, and aged 18 to 65 years. Any patient with an uncontrolled infection, another autoimmune disease, pregnancy or lactation was excluded. Diagnoses were based on clinical symptoms, serum thyroxine and TRAb, thyroid ultrasound and orbital computed tomography. The TCR CDR3 was subjected to a first round of RT-PCR using the HTBI primer set and the Qiagen OneStep RT-PCR kit. Blood samples also contained most of the expanded thyroid clonotypes (frequency above 0.001), which suggests that blood repertoires may reflect thyroid immune responses. Ophthalmopathy was separated from stable hyperthyroidism by a 13 V-J signature model, with just over 85% sensitivity and just over 81% specificity obtained in cross-validation and 80%/75% obtained in testing. In validation, the model predicted progression to ophthalmopathy with 55% to 71% sensitivity and 72% to 85% specificity, a median of roughly seven months before onset. To identify distinguishing TCR V-J signatures, a discovery cohort of 90 to 100 patients was used, comprising 40 to 45 with Graves' ophthalmopathy and 57 with stable Graves' hyperthyroidism. An independent validation cohort of under 20 hyperthyroidism patients and some 15 patients who later progressed to ophthalmopathy tested prospective prediction of ophthalmopathy. The roughly 100 discovery patients were randomly divided into training and test sets at a 7:3 ratio. The study also compared thyroid tissue and blood T-cell repertoires from about six Graves' hyperthyroidism patients. Once sampling was done, hyperthyroidism patients were given methimazole at a starting dose of 30 mg daily, whereas ophthalmopathy patients were given high-dose intravenous methylprednisolone. Libraries were constructed in a second round of multiplex PCR, after which size selection and purification were carried out. Libraries were sequenced paired-end with 100 bp reads on an Illumina HiSeq2000. SOAPnuke was used to process the raw data, removing reads that contained adapters or uncalled bases, had a mean Phred below 15, or lacked an exact match to the constant primer or identifier. High-quality paired reads were merged using COPE v1.2.5, and each unique nucleotide sequence was defined as a clonotype. MiTCR v1.1 was used to align the clonotypes against IMGT TRBV, TRBD and TRBJ reference segments. The analysis included only V-J combinations with a frequency above 0.0001, which together covered around 99% of the repertoires. The TCS score was defined as F50 (clonal expansion) divided by E x V (chaos), with BLOSUM62-based TCRdist calculated between CDR3 peptides within each V-J. Welch's t-statistics and random forest reduced 450 to 600 V-J features to 13, which were used in a naive Bayes classifier (R e1071). No statistical method was used to fix the sample size in advance, and group allocation was not hidden from the investigators. The paper reports TCR Vbeta CDR3 sequencing of approximately 140 peripheral blood samples: around 45 ophthalmopathy, over 70 hyperthyroidism and around 17 progressor patients.

The source of this sequence is a man under 40 with Graves disease. Donor details come from another sample of the same person, matched by shared clones. Sequencing was performed on peripheral blood mononuclear cells (PBMCs), taken at new diagnosis, from a patient treated with antithyroid drugs. The chain is made from TRBV11-2 and TRBJ2-4; the D gene could be TRBD1 or TRBD2, each one agreeing over 5 bases. For the CDR3, the sequence is CASSLQGAWGAKNIQYF. Here is the DNA: TGTGCCAGCAGCTTGCAAGGGGCTTGGGGGGCCAAAAACATTCAGTACTTC.